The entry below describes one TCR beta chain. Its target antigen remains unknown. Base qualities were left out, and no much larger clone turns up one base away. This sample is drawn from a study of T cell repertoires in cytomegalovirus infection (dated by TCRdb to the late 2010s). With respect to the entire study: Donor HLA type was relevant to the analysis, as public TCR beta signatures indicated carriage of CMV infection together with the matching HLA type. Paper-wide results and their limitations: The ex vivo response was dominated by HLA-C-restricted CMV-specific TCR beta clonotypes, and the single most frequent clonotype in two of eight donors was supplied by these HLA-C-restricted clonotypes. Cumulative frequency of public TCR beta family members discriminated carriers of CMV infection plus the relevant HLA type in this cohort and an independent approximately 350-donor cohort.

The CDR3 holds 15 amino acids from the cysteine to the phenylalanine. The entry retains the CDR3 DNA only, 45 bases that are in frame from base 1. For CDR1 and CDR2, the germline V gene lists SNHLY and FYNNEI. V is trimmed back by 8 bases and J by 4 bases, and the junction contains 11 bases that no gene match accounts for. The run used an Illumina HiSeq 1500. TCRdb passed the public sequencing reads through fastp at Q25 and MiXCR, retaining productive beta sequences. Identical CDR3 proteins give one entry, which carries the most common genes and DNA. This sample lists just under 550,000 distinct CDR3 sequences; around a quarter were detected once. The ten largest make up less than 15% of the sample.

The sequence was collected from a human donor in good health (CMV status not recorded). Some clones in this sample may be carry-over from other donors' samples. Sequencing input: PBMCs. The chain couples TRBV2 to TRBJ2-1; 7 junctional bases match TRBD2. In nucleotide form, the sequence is TGTGCCAGCCTACGCGGGAGAACAGAATACAATGAGCAGTTCTTC. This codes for CASLRGRTEYNEQFF.